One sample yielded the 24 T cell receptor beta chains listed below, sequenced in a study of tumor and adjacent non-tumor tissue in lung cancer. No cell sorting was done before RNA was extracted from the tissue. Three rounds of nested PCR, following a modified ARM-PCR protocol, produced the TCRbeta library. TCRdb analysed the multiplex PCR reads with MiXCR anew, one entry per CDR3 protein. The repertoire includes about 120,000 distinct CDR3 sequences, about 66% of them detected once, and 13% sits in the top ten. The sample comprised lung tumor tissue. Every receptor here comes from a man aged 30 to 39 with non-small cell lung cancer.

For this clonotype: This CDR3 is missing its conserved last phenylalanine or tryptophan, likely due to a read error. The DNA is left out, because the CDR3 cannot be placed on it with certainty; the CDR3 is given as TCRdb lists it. The CDR3 loop is CASSEGRTGEPFS. V and J are TRBV6-1 and TRBJ2-2; TRBD2 is the table's D call, not checked against the DNA. Germline-derived CDR1 and CDR2 are MNHNS and SASEGT. The CDR3 spans 13 residues, counting both ends.

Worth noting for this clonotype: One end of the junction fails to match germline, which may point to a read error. The CDR3 sequence: CASSLFCEQYF. The CDR3 coding sequence is TGTGCCAGCAGCTTATTCTGCGAGCAGTATTTC. The chain carries TRBV11-2 and TRBJ2-7, with no clear D. The CDR3 loop spans 11 amino acids. The germline V gene has CDR1 SGHAT and CDR2 FQNNGV.

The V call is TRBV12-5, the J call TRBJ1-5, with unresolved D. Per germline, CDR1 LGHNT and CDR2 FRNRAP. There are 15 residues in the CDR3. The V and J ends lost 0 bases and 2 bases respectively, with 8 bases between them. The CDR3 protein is CASGLVEGGNQPQHF. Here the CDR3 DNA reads TGTGCTAGTGGTTTGGTAGAGGGTGGCAATCAGCCCCAGCATTTT.

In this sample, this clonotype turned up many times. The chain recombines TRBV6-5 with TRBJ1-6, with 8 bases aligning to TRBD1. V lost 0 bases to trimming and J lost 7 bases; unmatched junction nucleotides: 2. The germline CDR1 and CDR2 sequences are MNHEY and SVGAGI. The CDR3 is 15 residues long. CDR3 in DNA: TGTGCCAGCAGTTACTCGGACAGGGCAAATTCACCCCTCCACTTT. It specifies CASSYSDRANSPLHF.

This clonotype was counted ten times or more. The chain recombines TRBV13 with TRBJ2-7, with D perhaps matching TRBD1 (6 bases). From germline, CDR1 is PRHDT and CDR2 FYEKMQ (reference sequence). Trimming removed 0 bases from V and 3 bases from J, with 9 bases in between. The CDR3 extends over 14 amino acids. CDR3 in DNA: TGTGCCAGCAGCTTAGGACCCAGGGGCTACGAGCAGTACTTC. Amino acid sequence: CASSLGPRGYEQYF.

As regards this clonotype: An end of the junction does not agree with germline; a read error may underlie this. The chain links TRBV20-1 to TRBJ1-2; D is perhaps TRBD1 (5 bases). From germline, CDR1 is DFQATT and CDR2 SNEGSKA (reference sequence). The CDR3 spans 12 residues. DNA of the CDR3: TGCACTGCTAGTGTAGGGGTAGGCGGCTACACCTTC. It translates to CTASVGVGGYTF.

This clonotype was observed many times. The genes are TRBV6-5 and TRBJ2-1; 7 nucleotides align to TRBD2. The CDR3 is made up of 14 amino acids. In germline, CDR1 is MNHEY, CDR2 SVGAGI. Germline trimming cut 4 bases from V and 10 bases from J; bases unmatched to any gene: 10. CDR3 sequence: CASSSPGLPGEQFF. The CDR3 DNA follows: TGTGCCAGCAGTTCTCCGGGACTACCCGGGGAGCAGTTCTTC.

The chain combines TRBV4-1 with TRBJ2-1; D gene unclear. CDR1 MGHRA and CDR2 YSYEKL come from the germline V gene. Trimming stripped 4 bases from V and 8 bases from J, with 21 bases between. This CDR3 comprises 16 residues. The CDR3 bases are TGCGCCAGCAGCCGAGAATTAGGCAGCCTAACGCATGAGCAGTTCTTC. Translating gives CASSRELGSLTHEQFF.

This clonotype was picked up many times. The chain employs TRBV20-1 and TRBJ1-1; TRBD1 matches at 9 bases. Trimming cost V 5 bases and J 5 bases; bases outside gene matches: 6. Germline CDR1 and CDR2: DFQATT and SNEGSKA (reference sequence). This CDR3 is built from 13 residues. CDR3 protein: CSAYGQGKTEAFF. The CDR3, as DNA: TGCAGTGCTTACGGACAGGGGAAAACTGAAGCTTTCTTT.

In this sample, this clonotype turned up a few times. CDR3 bases: TGCGCCAGCACCGTCGACGGGTACACTGAAGCTTTCTTT. This codes for CASTVDGYTEAFF. The V gene is TRBV5-1, the J gene TRBJ1-1; D remains ambiguous. This CDR3 comprises 13 residues. The V and J ends lost 6 bases and 3 bases respectively, with 12 bases between them. The germline V gene has CDR1 SGHRS and CDR2 YFSETQ. Looking up the rest from reference TRBV5-1 and TRBJ1-1 gives the full variable domain: KAGVTQTPRYLIKTRGQQVTLSCSPISGHRSVSWYQQTPGQGLQFLFEYFSETQRNKGNFPGRFSGRQFSNSRSEMNVSTLELGDSALYLCASTVDGYTEAFFGQGTRLTVV.

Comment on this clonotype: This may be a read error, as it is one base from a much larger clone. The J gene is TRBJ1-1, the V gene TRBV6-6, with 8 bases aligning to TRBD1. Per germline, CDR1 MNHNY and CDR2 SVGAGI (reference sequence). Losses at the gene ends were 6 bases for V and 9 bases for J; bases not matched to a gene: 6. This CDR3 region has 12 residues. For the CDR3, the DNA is TGTGCCAGCAGAGGACAGGGACAGCAAGCTTTCTTT. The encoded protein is CASRGQGQQAFF.

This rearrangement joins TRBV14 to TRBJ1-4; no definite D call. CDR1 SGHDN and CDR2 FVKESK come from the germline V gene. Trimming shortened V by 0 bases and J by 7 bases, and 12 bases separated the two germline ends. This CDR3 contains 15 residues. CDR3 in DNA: TGTGCCAGCAGCCAAGAGGGGAATAGGGTTGAAAAACTGTTTTTT. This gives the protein CASSQEGNRVEKLFF. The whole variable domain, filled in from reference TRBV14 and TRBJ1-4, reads EAGVTQFPSHSVIEKGQTVTLRCDPISGHDNLYWYRRVMGKEIKFLLHFVKESKQDESGMPNNRFLAERTGGTYSTLKVQPAELEDSGVYFCASSQEGNRVEKLFFGSGTQLSVL.

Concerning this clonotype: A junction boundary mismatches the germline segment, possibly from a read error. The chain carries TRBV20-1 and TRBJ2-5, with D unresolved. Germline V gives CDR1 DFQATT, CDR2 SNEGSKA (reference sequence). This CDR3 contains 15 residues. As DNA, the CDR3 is TGCACTGCTGAGAGTCCCGTAAGGTCAGTGGAGACACAGTACTTC. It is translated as CTAESPVRSVETQYF.

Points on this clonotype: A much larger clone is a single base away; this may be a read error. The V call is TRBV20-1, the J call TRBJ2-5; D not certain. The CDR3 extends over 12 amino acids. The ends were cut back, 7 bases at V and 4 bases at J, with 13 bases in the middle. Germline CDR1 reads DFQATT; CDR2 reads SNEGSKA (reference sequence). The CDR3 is CSGSWKAETQYF. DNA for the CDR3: TGCAGTGGCTCCTGGAAAGCAGAGACCCAGTACTTC.

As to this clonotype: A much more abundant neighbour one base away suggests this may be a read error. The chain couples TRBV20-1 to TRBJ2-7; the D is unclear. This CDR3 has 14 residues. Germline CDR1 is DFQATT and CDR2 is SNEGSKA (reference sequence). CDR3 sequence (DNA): TGCAATGCTAGAGTTGAGCTTACCTCCTACGAGCAGTACTTC. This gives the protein CNARVELTSYEQYF.

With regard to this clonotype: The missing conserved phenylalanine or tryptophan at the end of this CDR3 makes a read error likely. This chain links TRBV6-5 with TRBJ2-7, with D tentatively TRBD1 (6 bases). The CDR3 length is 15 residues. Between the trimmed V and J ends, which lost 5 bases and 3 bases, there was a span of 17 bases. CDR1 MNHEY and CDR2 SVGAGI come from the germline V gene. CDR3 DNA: TGTGCCAGCAGTCCCCGTGGTACAGGGAACTACGAGCAGTACCCC. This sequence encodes CASSPRGTGNYEQYP.

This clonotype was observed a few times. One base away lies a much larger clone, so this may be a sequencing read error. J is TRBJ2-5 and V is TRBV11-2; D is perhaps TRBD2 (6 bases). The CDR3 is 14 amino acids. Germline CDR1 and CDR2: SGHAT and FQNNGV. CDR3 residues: CASNLGGTQETQYF. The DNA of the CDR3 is TGTGCCAGCAACTTAGGTGGGACTCAAGAGACCCAGTACTTC. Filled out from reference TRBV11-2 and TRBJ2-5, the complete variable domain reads EAGVAQSPRYKIIEKRQSVAFWCNPISGHATLYWYQQILGQGPKLLIQFQNNGVVDDSQLPKDRFSAERLKGVDSTLKIQPAKLEDSAVYLCASNLGGTQETQYFGPGTRLLVL.

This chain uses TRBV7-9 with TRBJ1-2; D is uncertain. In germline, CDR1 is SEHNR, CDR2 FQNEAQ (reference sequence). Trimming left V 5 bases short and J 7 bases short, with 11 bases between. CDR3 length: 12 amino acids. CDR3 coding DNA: TGTGCCAGCAGCATCAATAAAAGTGGCTACACCTTC. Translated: CASSINKSGYTF.

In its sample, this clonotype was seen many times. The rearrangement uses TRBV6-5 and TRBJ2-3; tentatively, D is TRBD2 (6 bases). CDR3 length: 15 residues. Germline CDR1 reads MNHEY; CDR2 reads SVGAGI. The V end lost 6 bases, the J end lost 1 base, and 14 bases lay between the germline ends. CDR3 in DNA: TGTGCCAGCAGCAGCTCGCGGGGAGGCACAGATACGCAGTATTTT. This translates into CASSSSRGGTDTQYF.

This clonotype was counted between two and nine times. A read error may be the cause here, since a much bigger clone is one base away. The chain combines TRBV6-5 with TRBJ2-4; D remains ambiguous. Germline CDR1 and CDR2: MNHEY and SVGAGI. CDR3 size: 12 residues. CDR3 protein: CTSSYSGNIQYF. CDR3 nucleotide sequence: TGTACCAGCAGTTACTCCGGCAACATTCAGTACTTC.

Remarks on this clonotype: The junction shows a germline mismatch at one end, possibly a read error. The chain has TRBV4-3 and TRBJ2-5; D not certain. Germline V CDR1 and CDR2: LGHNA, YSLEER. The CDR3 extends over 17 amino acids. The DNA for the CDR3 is TGCGCCAGCAGCCAAGGAGTTGGTGTGGTGGGAAAAGATACCCAGTACTTC. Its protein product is CASSQGVGVVGKDTQYF.

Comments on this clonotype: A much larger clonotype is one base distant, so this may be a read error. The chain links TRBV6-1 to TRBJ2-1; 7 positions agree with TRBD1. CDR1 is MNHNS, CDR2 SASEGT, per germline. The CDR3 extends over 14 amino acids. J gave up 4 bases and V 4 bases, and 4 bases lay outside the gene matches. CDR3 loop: CASSGGQEYNEQFF. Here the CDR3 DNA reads TGTGCCAGCAGTGGAGGACAGGAGTACAATGAGCAGTTCTTC.

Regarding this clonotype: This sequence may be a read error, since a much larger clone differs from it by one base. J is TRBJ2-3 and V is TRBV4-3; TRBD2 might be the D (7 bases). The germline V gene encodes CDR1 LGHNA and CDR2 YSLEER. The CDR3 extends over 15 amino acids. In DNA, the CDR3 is TGCGCCAGCTGCCAGAGGGCGCGCGGGGGCGATACGCAGTATTTT. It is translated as CASCQRARGGDTQYF.

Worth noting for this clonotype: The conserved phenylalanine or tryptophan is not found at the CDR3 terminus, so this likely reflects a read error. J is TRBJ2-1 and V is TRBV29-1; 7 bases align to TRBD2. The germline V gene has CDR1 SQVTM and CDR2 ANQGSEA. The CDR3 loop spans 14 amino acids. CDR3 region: CSVEDGGGCYEQFN. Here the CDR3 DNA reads TGCAGCGTAGAAGACGGCGGGGGATGTTATGAGCAGTTCAAC.